This T cell receptor (beta chain) originates from a study of cytomegalovirus exposure and HLA in healthy donors. Findings and caveats of the study: The classifier, whose performance was assessed in both the original and validation cohorts, reportedly diagnosed cytomegalovirus status with high specificity and sensitivity.

Comment on this clone: Its antigen remains unknown.

PCR primers comprised 60 Vbeta and 13 Jbeta primers. Profiled with immunoSEQ multiplex PCR; TCRdb holds only in-frame clones, not every one. The sample has 95,000 to 100,000 clones, around 76% seen once; the top ten hold roughly 8.8%. Healthy people donating bone marrow made up the donors. Despite likely unrecorded immune exposures, the donors were nominally healthy at the time of sampling. Trimming took 3 bases from V and 4 from J; bases not matched to a gene: 5. Germline CDR1 and CDR2: SGHVS and FNYEAQ. The CDR3 spans 15 residues. Material: PBMCs. This chain uses TRBV7-6 with TRBJ2-3, with 9 bases fitting TRBD1. The origin of this receptor is a human donor in good health. The CDR3 sequence: CASSFDHRGPDTQYF. As DNA, the CDR3 is TGTGCCAGCAGCTTCGATCACAGGGGGCCAGATACGCAGTATTTT.